This TCR beta chain was retrieved from a study of blood T cells in healthy people across ages. The second PCR ran about 6 to 11 cycles with a sample-barcoded 5' primer and J-beta primers. TCRdb re-called the 5' RACE reads with MiXCR, one entry per CDR3 protein. The table lists 550,000 to 750,000 distinct CDR3 sequences, 20% to 25% of them singletons. There are 12 residues in the CDR3. Trimming at V came to 3 bases and at J to 11 bases, leaving 6 bases not matched to a gene. Per germline, CDR1 SGHTA and CDR2 FQGTGA. The sequenced sample was blood. The sequence derives from a man aged 65 to 79 in good health. The chain employs TRBV7-3 and TRBJ2-5; TRBD2 matches 7 bases. CDR3 nucleotides: TGTGCCAGCAGCTTGGGAGGGACGAAGCAGTACTTC. This gives the protein CASSLGGTKQYF.